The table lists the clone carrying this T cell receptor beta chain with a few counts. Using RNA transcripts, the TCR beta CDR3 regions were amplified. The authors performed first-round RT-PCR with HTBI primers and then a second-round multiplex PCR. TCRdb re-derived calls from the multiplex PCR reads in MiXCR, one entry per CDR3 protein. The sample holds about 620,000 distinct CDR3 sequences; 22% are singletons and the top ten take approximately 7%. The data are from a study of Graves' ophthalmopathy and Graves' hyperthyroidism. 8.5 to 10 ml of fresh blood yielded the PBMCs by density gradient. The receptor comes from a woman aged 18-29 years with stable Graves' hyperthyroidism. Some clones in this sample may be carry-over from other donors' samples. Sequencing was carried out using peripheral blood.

The CDR3 coding sequence is TGTGCTAGTGGCTCCCAGGGGCGCACTGAAGCTTTCTTT. Translated, it gives CASGSQGRTEAFF. The rearrangement uses TRBV12-5 and TRBJ1-1, with D tentatively TRBD1 (6 bases). V shed 6 bases and J shed 4 bases, with 12 bases lying between them. CDR1 LGHNT and CDR2 FRNRAP come from the germline V gene. The CDR3 is 13 amino acids.